These 22 T cell receptor beta chains came from one sample sequenced in a study of preoperative IRX-2 immunotherapy in early breast cancer (dated by TCRdb to the late 2010s). In light of the paper, this sample's treatment or condition label describes: preoperative locoregional IRX-2 cytokine immunotherapy. Receptor amplification or capture employed the immunoSEQ multiplex PCR assay. Held by TCRdb, this immuneACCESS table contains in-frame sequences only and omits some clones. Under half of the omission traces to an unresolved V gene where checked; the cause of the rest is unknown. Counted in this sample were roughly 6,200 clones; under 85% of them appeared once. Roughly 18% of the sample lies in the top ten. This specimen consisted of tumor tissue, obtained before IRX-2 immunotherapy. The receptor source for this set is a human donor with breast cancer.

The CDR3 DNA reads as TGTGCCAGCAGCGAGTTTGGGCAGGCTAGCAATCAGCCCCAGCATTTT. It codes for CASSEFGQASNQPQHF. This rearrangement joins TRBV11-3 to TRBJ1-5, with unresolved D. This CDR3 comprises 16 residues. V was pared by 5 bases and J by 0 bases, with 14 bases between. The germline V gene has CDR1 SGHNT and CDR2 YENEEA.

The CDR3 sequence is CASGAYNEQFF. In DNA form, the CDR3 reads TGTGCCAGTGGGGCCTACAATGAGCAGTTCTTC. The chain is built from TRBV19 and TRBJ2-1; no definite D call. Germline V gives CDR1 LNHDA, CDR2 SQIVND (reference sequence). Trimming removed 8 bases from V and 2 bases from J, with 4 bases in between. CDR3 length: 11 amino acids.

The chain carries TRBV23-1 and TRBJ2-1, with 7 bases fitting TRBD2. TRBV23-1 is noted as an ORF with a role that remains uncertain. The CDR3 sequence is 14 residues long. V shed 6 bases and J 7 bases; nucleotides not matched to a gene: 9. CDR3 in DNA: TGCGCCAGCAGCGCCGGAGGGCGGGGGAATGAGCAGTTCTTC. Amino acid sequence: CASSAGGRGNEQFF.

The sample holds a few counts of this clone. This chain links TRBV14 with TRBJ1-2; 7 nucleotides line up with TRBD1. This CDR3 has 15 residues. Germline CDR1 SGHDN, CDR2 FVKESK. J was trimmed by 2 bases and V by 4 bases; bases with no gene match: 7. As DNA, the CDR3 is TGTGCCAGCAGCCGCCGGGACAGTTTAAACTATGGCTACACCTTC. Its translation: CASSRRDSLNYGYTF.

This clone appeared a few times. The genes are TRBV11-3 and TRBJ2-3, with D hard to call. The CDR3 length is 15 residues. V dropped 3 bases and J dropped 1 base, with 11 bases sitting between them. Germline values: CDR1 SGHNT, CDR2 YENEEA. Here the CDR3 reads CASSFRSGGTDTQYF. The CDR3 bases are TGTGCCAGCAGCTTTCGTTCGGGTGGCACAGATACGCAGTATTTT.

There are a few counts of this clone. The chain recombines TRBV6-8 with TRBJ1-2, with a weak D call TRBD1 (6 bases). The CDR3 sequence is 13 residues long. The V gene's germline CDR1 is MNHGY and CDR2 SAAAGT. V lost 5 bases to trimming and J lost 8 bases, with 15 bases between them. This CDR3 reads CASSHRDGWGYTF. The CDR3 region has the DNA TGTGCCAGCAGTCACAGGGATGGTTGGGGCTACACCTTC.

Note on this clone: The junction departs from germline at one end; a sequencing error may be responsible. The chain employs TRBV6-8 and TRBJ2-7, with D possibly TRBD1 on 6 matching bases. The germline V gene encodes CDR1 MNHGY and CDR2 SAAAGT. The CDR3 length is 12 residues. The CDR3 nucleotides are TGTGCCATCAGTGTTGTAGGGGGCGAGCAGTACTTC. It is translated as CAISVVGGEQYF.

The CDR3 region has the DNA TGTGCCAAAGGGGTAGCGGGGGGGCCACGCACAGATACGCAGTATTTT. It encodes CAKGVAGGPRTDTQYF. The chain employs TRBV6-8 and TRBJ2-3, with 11 bases fitting TRBD2. After removal of 10 bases from V and 1 base from J, the junction contained 10 bases not matched to a gene. The CDR3 extends over 16 amino acids. Germline V gene lookup returns CDR1 MNHGY and CDR2 SAAAGT.

V and J are TRBV19 and TRBJ1-1, with 7 bases that match TRBD1. The CDR3 extends over 17 amino acids. Germline trimming cut 2 bases from V and 4 bases from J; bases unmatched to any gene: 13. Germline V gene data show CDR1 as LNHDA and CDR2 as SQIVND (reference sequence). CDR3 nucleotides: TGTGCCAGTAGTATAAAGGTTCTAGGACAGGCACCCACTGAAGCTTTCTTT. Its translation: CASSIKVLGQAPTEAFF. Together with reference TRBV19 and TRBJ1-1, the CDR3 gives the full variable domain: DGGITQSPKYLFRKEGQNVTLSCEQNLNHDAMYWYRQDPGQGLRLIYYSQIVNDFQKGDIAEGYSVSREKKESFPLTVTSAQKNPTAFYLCASSIKVLGQAPTEAFFGQGTRLTVV.

By share, this clone counts as medium-sized. The J gene is TRBJ1-4, the V gene TRBV5-1; D is unresolved. CDR1 SGHRS and CDR2 YFSETQ come from the germline V gene. The CDR3 is 15 residues long. The V and J ends lost 1 base and 0 bases respectively, with 7 bases between them. In DNA, the CDR3 is TGCGCCAGCAGCTTGATCGGGGCAACTAATGAAAAACTGTTTTTT. It is translated as CASSLIGATNEKLFF.

J is TRBJ2-5 and V is TRBV5-1, with 13 bases aligning to TRBD2. Germline V gene sequence: CDR1 SGHRS, CDR2 YFSETQ. Trimming removed 1 base from V and 5 bases from J; junction bases left unmatched: 5. CDR3 length: 16 amino acids. This chain's CDR3 is CASSLTGLAGLETQYF. The CDR3 coding sequence is TGCGCCAGCAGCTTGACGGGACTAGCGGGGCTGGAGACCCAGTACTTC.

This clone was seen a handful of times. This chain uses TRBV30 with TRBJ2-6, with TRBD1 matching 8 bases. This CDR3 contains 20 residues. J was trimmed by 4 bases and V by 2 bases; bases with no gene match: 19. Germline values: CDR1 GTSNPN, CDR2 SVGIG (reference sequence). The CDR3 bases are TGTGCCTGGAGTAGGACAGGGCCTGAGTATTTGTCTTCCGGGGCCAACGTCCTGACTTTC. Encoded protein: CAWSRTGPEYLSSGANVLTF.

The chain has TRBV6-8 and TRBJ2-1; tentatively, D is TRBD1 (6 bases). This CDR3 region has 13 residues. Germline CDR1 MNHGY, CDR2 SAAAGT. V was trimmed by 7 bases and J by 3 bases, leaving 10 bases between them. CDR3 nucleotide sequence: TGTGCCAGCAAACTACAGGGCTACAATGAGCAGTTCTTC. This translates into CASKLQGYNEQFF.

This clone was counted a single time. This chain links TRBV30 with TRBJ2-6; D could derive from TRBD1 or TRBD2 (5 bases each). The CDR3 is 14 amino acids. V lost 5 bases and J lost 4, with 12 bases in between. Germline V CDR1 and CDR2: GTSNPN, SVGIG (reference sequence). The CDR3 region has the DNA TGTGCCTGGTCCCACGGGGCGGGGGCCAACGTCCTGACTTTC. This codes for CAWSHGAGANVLTF. The variable domain in full, completed from reference TRBV30 and TRBJ2-6, reads SQTIHQWPATLVQPVGSPLSLECTVEGTSNPNLYWYRQAAGRGLQLLFYSVGIGQISSEVPQNLSASRPQDRQFILSSKKLLLSDSGFYLCAWSHGAGANVLTFGAGSRLTVL.

The V call is TRBV18, the J call TRBJ1-1, with 9 bases aligning to TRBD1. This CDR3 has 16 amino acids. Per the germline V gene, CDR1 is KGHSH and CDR2 is LQKENI. Trimming took 6 bases from V and 1 from J; bases not matched to a gene: 9. This CDR3 reads CASSGGQGIRNTEAFF. The CDR3 nucleotides are TGTGCCAGCTCCGGGGGACAGGGAATAAGGAACACTGAAGCTTTCTTT.

This chain joins TRBV30 and TRBJ1-2, with D perhaps matching TRBD1 (5 bases). The CDR3 spans 14 residues. The ends were cut back, 2 bases at V and 0 bases at J, with 10 bases in the middle. Germline V gives CDR1 GTSNPN, CDR2 SVGIG (reference sequence). The CDR3 is CAWSRGLANYGYTF. DNA of the CDR3: TGTGCCTGGAGTAGGGGATTGGCTAACTATGGCTACACCTTC.

The chain couples TRBV1 to TRBJ2-1; the table's D call TRBD1 went unverified against the DNA. TRBV1 corresponds to a pseudogene. This CDR3 region has 13 residues. CDR3 residues: CASSQQFSNRQFF. In DNA form, the CDR3 reads TGCGCCAGCAGCCAACAGTTTTCCAACAGGCAGTTCTTC.

V is TRBV15 and J is TRBJ1-4; tentatively, D is TRBD1 (6 bases). The V gene lost 5 bases and the J gene lost 0 bases, with 16 bases spanning the gap. The CDR3 is 17 residues long. The germline gives CDR1 LNHNV, CDR2 YYDKDF (reference sequence). In nucleotides, the CDR3 is TGTGCCACCAGCCTCCCATACAGGGTAGCAACTAATGAAAAACTGTTTTTT. Amino acid sequence: CATSLPYRVATNEKLFF.

The chain is built from TRBV18 and TRBJ2-7; TRBD1 matches 8 bases. This CDR3 contains 15 residues. Per germline, CDR1 KGHSH and CDR2 LQKENI. After removal of 3 bases from V and 4 bases from J, the junction contained 8 bases not matched to a gene. CDR3 region: CASSPGTGLVYEQYF. Written as DNA, the CDR3 is TGTGCCAGCTCACCCGGGACAGGTTTGGTGTACGAGCAGTACTTC.

This clone was seen only once. The V gene is TRBV7-6, the J gene TRBJ1-1; D gene uncertain. The CDR3 is 14 residues long. V shed 4 bases and J shed 4 bases, with 13 bases lying between them. Germline CDR1 SGHVS, CDR2 FNYEAQ. The CDR3 coding sequence is TGTGCCAGCAGCTCAACCACCGGCGTCACTGAAGCTTTCTTT. This sequence encodes CASSSTTGVTEAFF.

This clone appeared a few times. The chain employs TRBV11-3 and TRBJ2-1; D is possibly TRBD1 or TRBD2 (6 bases each). Germline CDR1 reads SGHNT; CDR2 reads YENEEA. The ends were cut back, 5 bases at V and 3 bases at J, with 14 bases in the middle. CDR3 size: 15 residues. CDR3: CASSGGPGDYNEQFF. CDR3 in DNA: TGTGCCAGCAGCGGGGGGCCAGGTGACTACAATGAGCAGTTCTTC.

This clone was counted between two and nine times. J is TRBJ1-1 and V is TRBV11-3; D is unresolved. Trimming removed 3 bases from V and 4 bases from J, with 18 bases in between. Per germline, CDR1 SGHNT and CDR2 YENEEA. The CDR3 covers 16 residues. In DNA, the CDR3 is TGTGCCAGCAGCTTGAGGGATCGGGAGAATGGCACTGAAGCTTTCTTT. It is translated as CASSLRDRENGTEAFF. The variable domain in full, with the rest retrieved from reference TRBV11-3 and TRBJ1-1, is EAGVVQSPRYKIIEKKQPVAFWCNPISGHNTLYWYLQNLGQGPELLIRYENEEAVDDSQLPKDRFSAERLKGVDSTLKIQPAELGDSAVYLCASSLRDRENGTEAFFGQGTRLTVV.